This TCR beta chain was recorded in a study of shared clonotypes between healthy human individuals. Whole-study results and caveats: All-four-donor shared clonotypes had higher generation probabilities than non-shared clonotypes did. Naive subsets typically showed greater estimated richness than memory subsets.

From germline, CDR1 is SQVTM and CDR2 ANQGSEA. The CDR3 extends over 14 amino acids. After removal of 2 bases from V and 7 bases from J, the junction contained 7 bases not matched to a gene. Study processing details: Junction-only immunoSEQ data arrived without quality scores, meaning filtering differed. The protocol was immunoSEQ multiplex PCR, while the TCRdb copy is restricted to in-frame clones and leaves out a portion. The DNA was the basis for D and trimming; V, J and clone size are from that table. The table shows over 750,000 clones, with approximately 96% occurring only once. Terminally differentiated effector memory CD45RA+ cells were excluded by CCR7 positive selection of CD45RO-negative cells. A note on this clone: Its antigen remains unknown.

The chain joins TRBV29-1 to TRBJ2-2, with 7 bases matching TRBD1. This sequence originates from a young man in good health. The material sequenced was naive CD8+ T cells sorted from blood. The CDR3 region is CSVERTGVSGELFF. For the CDR3, the DNA is TGCAGCGTTGAAAGGACAGGAGTAAGCGGGGAGCTGTTTTTT.